This T cell receptor beta chain was captured by sequencing in a study of blood T cell repertoires in COVID-19. As processed by the authors: Estimation of nucleated cell counts relied on the amplification of reference gene primers. Repertoires were generated with immunoSEQ multiplex PCR, while TCRdb's copy carries only in-frame clones and drops some. V and J calls and clone size are given by that table; D and trimming were obtained from the DNA. The sample has a few hundred thousand clones, more than 75% seen once; the top ten hold more than 9%. Seattle's cohort entered during active infection and was followed longitudinally. The V and J ends lost 8 bases and 1 base respectively, with 16 bases between them. The CDR3 is 15 amino acids. From germline, CDR1 is SNHLY and CDR2 FYNNEI.

Specimen: peripheral blood. The chain carries TRBV2 and TRBJ2-3; tentatively, D is TRBD1 (5 bases). This clonotype originated in a woman aged 25 to 39 with COVID-19, enrolled during active disease. CDR3 bases: TGTGCCAGCTCCACTGGCCAAGGGGGCACAGATACGCAGTATTTT. Protein product: CASSTGQGGTDTQYF.